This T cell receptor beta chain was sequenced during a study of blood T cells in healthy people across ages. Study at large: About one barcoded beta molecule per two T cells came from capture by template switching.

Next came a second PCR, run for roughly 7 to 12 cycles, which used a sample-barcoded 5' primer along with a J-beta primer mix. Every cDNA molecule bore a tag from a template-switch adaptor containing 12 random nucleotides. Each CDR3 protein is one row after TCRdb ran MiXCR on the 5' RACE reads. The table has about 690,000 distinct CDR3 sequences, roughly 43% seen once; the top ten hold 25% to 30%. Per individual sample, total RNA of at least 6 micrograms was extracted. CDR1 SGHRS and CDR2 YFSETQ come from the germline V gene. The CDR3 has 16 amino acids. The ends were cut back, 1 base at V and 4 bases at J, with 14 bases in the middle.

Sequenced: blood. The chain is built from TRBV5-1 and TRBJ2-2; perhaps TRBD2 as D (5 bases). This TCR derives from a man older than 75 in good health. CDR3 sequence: CASSLIASHFTGELFF. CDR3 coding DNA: TGCGCCAGCAGCTTGATAGCGTCGCACTTCACCGGGGAGCTGTTTTTT.